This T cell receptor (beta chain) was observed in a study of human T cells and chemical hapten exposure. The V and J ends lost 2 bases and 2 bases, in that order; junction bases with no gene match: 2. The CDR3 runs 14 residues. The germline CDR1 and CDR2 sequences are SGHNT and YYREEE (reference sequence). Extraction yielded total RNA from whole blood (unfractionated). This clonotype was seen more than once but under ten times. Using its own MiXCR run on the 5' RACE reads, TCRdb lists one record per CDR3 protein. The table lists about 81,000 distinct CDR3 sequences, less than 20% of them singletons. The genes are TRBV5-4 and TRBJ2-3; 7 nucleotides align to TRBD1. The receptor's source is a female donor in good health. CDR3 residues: CASSLTGATDTQYF. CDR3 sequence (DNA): TGTGCCAGCAGCTTAACAGGGGCCACAGATACGCAGTATTTT.